The 3 T cell receptor beta chains below were found in one sample sequenced in a study of T-cell reconstitution after alpha-beta-depleted transplantation in children. Construction of the TCRbeta library involved unique molecular identifiers. Each CDR3 protein gets one entry after TCRdb re-called the PCR reads with MiXCR. The table lists 55,000 to 65,000 distinct CDR3 sequences, 44% of them singletons. This material consisted of PBMCs, mostly from graft donor cells, taken 360 days after TCRalphabeta/CD19-depleted stem cell transplant. These receptors were obtained from a male patient aged 10 to 17 who had a stem cell transplant for acute lymphoblastic leukemia, so the T cells may come from the graft donor.

In its sample, this clonotype was seen a few times. This rearrangement joins TRBV12-3 or TRBV12-4 to TRBJ2-1; unclear D gene. Trimming shortened V by 4 bases and J by 10 bases, and 11 bases separated the two germline ends. CDR3 length equals 12 residues. CDR3 loop: CASSSLFWEQFF. The CDR3, as DNA: TGTGCCAGCAGTTCCCTTTTTTGGGAGCAGTTCTTC.

The chain has TRBV29-1 and TRBJ2-1; D ambiguous. Trimming stripped 3 bases from V and 0 bases from J, with 9 bases between. Germline V gene lookup returns CDR1 SQVTM and CDR2 ANQGSEA. The CDR3 runs to 14 residues. The CDR3 nucleotides read TGCAGCGTTGAGGGCGTTAGCTCCTACAATGAGCAGTTCTTC. Translation gives CSVEGVSSYNEQFF.

J is TRBJ1-3 and V is TRBV29-1; 11 positions agree with TRBD1. The germline CDR1 and CDR2 sequences are SQVTM and ANQGSEA. The CDR3 runs 16 residues. Trimming at V came to 7 bases and at J to 0 bases, leaving 8 bases not matched to a gene. The CDR3 nucleotides are TGCAGCGGCTCCGGGACAGGGGGGAGCTCTGGAAACACCATATATTTT. It codes for CSGSGTGGSSGNTIYF.